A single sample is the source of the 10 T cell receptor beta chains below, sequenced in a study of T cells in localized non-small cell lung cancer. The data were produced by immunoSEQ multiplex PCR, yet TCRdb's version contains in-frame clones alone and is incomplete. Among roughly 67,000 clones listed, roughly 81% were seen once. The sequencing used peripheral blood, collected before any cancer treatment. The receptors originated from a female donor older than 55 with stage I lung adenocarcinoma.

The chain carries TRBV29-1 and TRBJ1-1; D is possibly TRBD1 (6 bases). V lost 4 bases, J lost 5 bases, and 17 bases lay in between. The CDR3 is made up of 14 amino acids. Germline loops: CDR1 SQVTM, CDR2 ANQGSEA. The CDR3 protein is CSVGLNTGFTEAFF. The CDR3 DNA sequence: TGCAGCGTTGGGCTAAATACAGGGTTTACTGAAGCTTTCTTT.

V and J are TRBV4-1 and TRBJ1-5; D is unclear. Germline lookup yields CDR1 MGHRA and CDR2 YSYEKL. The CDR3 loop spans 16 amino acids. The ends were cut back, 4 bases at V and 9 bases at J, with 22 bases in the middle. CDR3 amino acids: CASSLQEMTVQWPQHF. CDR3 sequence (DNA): TGCGCCAGCAGCCTCCAAGAAATGACTGTTCAATGGCCCCAGCATTTT.

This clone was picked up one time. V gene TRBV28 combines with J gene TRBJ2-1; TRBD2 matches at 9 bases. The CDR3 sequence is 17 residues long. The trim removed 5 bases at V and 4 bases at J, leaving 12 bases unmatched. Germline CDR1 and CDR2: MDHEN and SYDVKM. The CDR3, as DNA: TGTGCCAGCAGTGGGCGTATTAGCGGGAGTCGGTACAATGAGCAGTTCTTC. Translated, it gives CASSGRISGSRYNEQFF. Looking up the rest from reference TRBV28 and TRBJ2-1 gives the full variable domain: DVKVTQSSRYLVKRTGEKVFLECVQDMDHENMFWYRQDPGLGLRLIYFSYDVKMKEKGDIPEGYSVSREKKERFSLILESASTNQTSMYLCASSGRISGSRYNEQFFGPGTRLTVL.

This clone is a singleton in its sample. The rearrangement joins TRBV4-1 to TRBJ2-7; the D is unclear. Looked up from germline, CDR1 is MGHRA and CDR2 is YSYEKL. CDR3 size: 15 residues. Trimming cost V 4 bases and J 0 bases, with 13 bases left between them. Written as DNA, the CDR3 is TGCGCCAGCAGCCGGGCCTCGGTTTCCTCCTACGAGCAGTACTTC. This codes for CASSRASVSSYEQYF.

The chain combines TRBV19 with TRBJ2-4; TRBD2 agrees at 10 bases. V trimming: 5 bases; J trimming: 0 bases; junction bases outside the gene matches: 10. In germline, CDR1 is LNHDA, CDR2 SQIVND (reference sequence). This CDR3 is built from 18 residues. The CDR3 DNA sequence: TGTGCCAGTAGTCTTAGACTAGCGGGTGATTTAGCCAAAAACATTCAGTACTTC. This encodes CASSLRLAGDLAKNIQYF.

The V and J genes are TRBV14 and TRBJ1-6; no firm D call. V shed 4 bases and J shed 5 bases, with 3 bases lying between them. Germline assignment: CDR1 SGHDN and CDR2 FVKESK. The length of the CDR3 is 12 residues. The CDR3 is CASSRHNSPLHF. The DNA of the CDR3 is TGTGCCAGCAGCCGACATAATTCACCCCTCCACTTT.

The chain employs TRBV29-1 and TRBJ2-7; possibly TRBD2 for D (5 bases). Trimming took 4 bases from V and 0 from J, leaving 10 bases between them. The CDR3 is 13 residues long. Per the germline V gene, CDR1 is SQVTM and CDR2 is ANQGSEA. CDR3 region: CSVVGLHSYEQYF. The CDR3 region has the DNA TGCAGCGTTGTAGGACTTCACTCCTACGAGCAGTACTTC.

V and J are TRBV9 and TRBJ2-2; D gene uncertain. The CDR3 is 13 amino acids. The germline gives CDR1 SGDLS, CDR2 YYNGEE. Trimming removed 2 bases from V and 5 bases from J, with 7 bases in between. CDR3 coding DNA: TGTGCCAGCAGCGTTGTAGGGACCGGGGAGCTGTTTTTT. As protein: CASSVVGTGELFF.

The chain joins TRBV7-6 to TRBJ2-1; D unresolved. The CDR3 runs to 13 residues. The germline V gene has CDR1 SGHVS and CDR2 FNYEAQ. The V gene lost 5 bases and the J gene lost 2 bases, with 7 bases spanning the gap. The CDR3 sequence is CASSPPAYNEQFF. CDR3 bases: TGTGCCAGCAGCCCGCCGGCCTACAATGAGCAGTTCTTC. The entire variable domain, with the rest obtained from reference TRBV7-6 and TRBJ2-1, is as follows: GAGVSQSPRYKVTKRGQDVALRCDPISGHVSLYWYRQALGQGPEFLTYFNYEAQQDKSGLPNDRFSAERPEGSISTLTIQRTEQRDSAMYRCASSPPAYNEQFFGPGTRLTVL.

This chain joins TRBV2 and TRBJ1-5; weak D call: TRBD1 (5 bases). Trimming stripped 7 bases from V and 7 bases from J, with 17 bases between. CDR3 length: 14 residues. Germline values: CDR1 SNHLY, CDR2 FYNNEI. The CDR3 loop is CASNEQGGAQPQHF. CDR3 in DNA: TGTGCCAGCAATGAGCAGGGAGGTGCCCAGCCCCAGCATTTT.